These T cell receptor beta chains were read from a single sample in a study of shared clonotypes between healthy human individuals. The table came from immunoSEQ multiplex PCR; TCRdb's copy has only in-frame clones and leaves some out. The table includes over 2,000,000 clones, around 93% detected once. The sequenced sample consisted of naive CD8+ T cells from PBMCs. These receptors all stem from a man aged 18 to 29 in good health. Some clones in this sample may be carry-over from other donors' samples. CDR3s include the opening cysteine and the closing phenylalanine or tryptophan. Fields, in order: J gene, D gene, V gene, CDR3 DNA, CDR3 protein. D genes are given only for firm matches.

TRBJ2-3 TRBD2 TRBV27 TGTGCCAGCAGTTGGAGTAGCGGGACACACACAGATACGCAGTATTTT CASSWSSGTHTDTQYF
TRBJ2-5 TRBD1 TRBV27 TGTGCCAGCAGTGGGACAGGGGTCTCAGCCTTGACCCAGTACTTC CASSGTGVSALTQYF
TRBJ1-2 . TRBV4-1 TGCGCCAGCAGCCAAGGCGGCGGAAACTATGGCTACACCTTC CASSQGGGNYGYTF
TRBJ2-7 . TRBV15 TGTGCCACCGCGGGTTCAGGGGATAGTTATTACGAGCAGTACTTC CATAGSGDSYYEQYF
TRBJ2-7 . TRBV9 TGTGCCAGCAGCGTAGCTTTGGGTACCTACGAGCAGTACTTC CASSVALGTYEQYF
TRBJ1-5 . TRBV28 TGTGCCAGCAGTTTATTTCGAGGCAGGGAACTCCGGCATCAGCCCCAGCATTTT CASSLFRGRELRHQPQHF
TRBJ2-7 . TRBV11-2 TGTGCCAGCAGCCTCTCGGGGGTGACATACTACGAGCAGTACTTC CASSLSGVTYYEQYF
TRBJ2-7 . TRBV13 TGTGCCAGCAGCTTAGAGGAGACTACAAGTACCTACGAGCAGTACTTC CASSLEETTSTYEQYF
TRBJ2-2 TRBD2 TRBV7-9 TGTGCCAGCAGCTTCCTAGCGGGCTTGAACACCGGGGAGCTGTTTTTT CASSFLAGLNTGELFF
TRBJ2-5 . TRBV27 TGTGCCAGCAGTTTAGGGGGCGGGAGTCCAAGAGTGACCCAGTACTTC CASSLGGGSPRVTQYF